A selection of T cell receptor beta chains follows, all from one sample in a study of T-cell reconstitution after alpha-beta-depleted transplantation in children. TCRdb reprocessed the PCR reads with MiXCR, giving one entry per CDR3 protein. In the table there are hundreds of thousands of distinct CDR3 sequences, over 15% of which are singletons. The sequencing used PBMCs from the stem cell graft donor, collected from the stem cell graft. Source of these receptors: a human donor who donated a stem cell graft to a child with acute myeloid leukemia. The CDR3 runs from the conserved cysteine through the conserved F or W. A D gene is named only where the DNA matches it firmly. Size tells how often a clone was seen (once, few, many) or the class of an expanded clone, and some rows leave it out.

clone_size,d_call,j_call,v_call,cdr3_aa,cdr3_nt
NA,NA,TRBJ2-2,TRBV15,CATTTGPSNTGELFF,TGTGCCACCACTACGGGACCTTCGAACACCGGGGAGCTGTTTTTT
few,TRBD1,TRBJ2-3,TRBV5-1,CASSPTGAPQYF,TGCGCCAGCAGCCCTACAGGGGCACCGCAGTATTTT
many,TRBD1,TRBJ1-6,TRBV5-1,CASSLIQGSDSPLHF,TGCGCCAGCAGCTTAATACAGGGGTCTGATTCACCCCTCCACTTT
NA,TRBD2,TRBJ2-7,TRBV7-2,CASSLRGEISEQYF,TGTGCCAGCAGCTTACGGGGGGAGATTTCCGAGCAGTACTTC
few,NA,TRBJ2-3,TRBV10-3,CAISESPADTQYF,TGTGCCATCAGTGAGTCGCCTGCAGATACGCAGTATTTT
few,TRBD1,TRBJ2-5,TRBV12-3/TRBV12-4,CASSLGTGDETQYF,TGTGCCAGCAGTTTAGGGACAGGGGATGAGACCCAGTACTTC
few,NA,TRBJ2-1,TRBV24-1,CATSANPSYNEQFF,TGTGCCACCAGTGCAAACCCGTCCTACAATGAGCAGTTCTTC
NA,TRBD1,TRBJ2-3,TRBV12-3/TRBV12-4,CASSSQGAITDTQYF,TGTGCCAGCAGTTCACAGGGGGCAATCACAGATACGCAGTATTTT
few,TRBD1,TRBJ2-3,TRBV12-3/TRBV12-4,CASSGTASTDTQYF,TGTGCCAGCAGCGGGACAGCTAGCACAGATACGCAGTATTTT
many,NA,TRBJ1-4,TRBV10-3,CALARVVATNEKLFF,TGTGCCCTAGCTCGGGTTGTTGCAACTAATGAAAAACTGTTTTTT
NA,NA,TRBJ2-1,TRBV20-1,CSAEVYNEQFF,TGCAGTGCTGAGGTTTACAATGAGCAGTTCTTC
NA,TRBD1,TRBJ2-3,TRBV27,CASRLGQGAADTQYF,TGTGCCAGCAGGCTAGGACAGGGGGCGGCAGATACGCAGTATTTT
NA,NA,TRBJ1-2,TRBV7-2,CASRSNRVIYGYTF,TGTGCCAGCAGATCAAACAGGGTGATCTATGGCTACACCTTC
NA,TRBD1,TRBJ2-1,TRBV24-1,CATSDRDRQSSYNEQFF,TGTGCCACCAGTGATCGGGACAGGCAGAGCTCCTACAATGAGCAGTTCTTC
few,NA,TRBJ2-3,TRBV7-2,CASSPYSTDTQYF,TGTGCCAGCAGCCCCTATAGCACAGATACGCAGTATTTT
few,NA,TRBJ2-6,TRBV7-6,CASSFGWSGANVLTF,TGTGCCAGCAGCTTTGGTTGGTCTGGGGCCAACGTCCTGACTTTC
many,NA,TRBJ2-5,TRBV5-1,CASRVRTGQETQYF,TGCGCCAGCAGGGTCCGGACTGGCCAAGAGACCCAGTACTTC
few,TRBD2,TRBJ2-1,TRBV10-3,CAIRSSGGSYNEQFF,TGTGCCATCCGATCTAGCGGGGGCTCCTACAATGAGCAGTTCTTC
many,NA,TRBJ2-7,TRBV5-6,CASSPTDVVEQYF,TGTGCCAGCAGCCCCACGGACGTCGTCGAGCAGTACTTC
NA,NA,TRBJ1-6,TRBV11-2,CASSTNNSPLHF,TGTGCCAGCAGCACGAATAATTCACCCCTCCACTTT
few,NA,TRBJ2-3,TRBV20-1,CSASFSRGNTQYF,TGCAGTGCTAGCTTTTCTAGGGGAAATACGCAGTATTTT
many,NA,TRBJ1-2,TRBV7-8,CASSSTGEVGGYTF,TGTGCCAGCAGCTCAACGGGGGAAGTAGGTGGCTACACCTTC
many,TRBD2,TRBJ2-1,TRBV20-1,CSARLAAYNEQFF,TGCAGTGCTCGACTAGCGGCATACAATGAGCAGTTCTTC
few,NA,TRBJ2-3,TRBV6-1,CASSPLSRTDTQYF,TGTGCCAGCAGCCCGTTGAGTCGGACAGATACGCAGTATTTT
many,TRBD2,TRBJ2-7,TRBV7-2,CASSSASGAPYEQYF,TGTGCCAGCAGCTCGGCTAGCGGGGCCCCCTACGAGCAGTACTTC
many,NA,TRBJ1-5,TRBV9,CASSPSGGRGQPQHF,TGTGCCAGCAGCCCATCGGGGGGGCGAGGTCAGCCCCAGCATTTT
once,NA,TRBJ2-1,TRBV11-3,CASSLESENEQFF,TGTGCCAGCAGCTTAGAATCGGAGAATGAGCAGTTCTTC
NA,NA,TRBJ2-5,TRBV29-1,CSVEGRGDESYQETQYF,TGCAGCGTTGAAGGGAGGGGGGACGAATCGTACCAAGAGACCCAGTACTTC
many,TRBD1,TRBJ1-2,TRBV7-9,CASSVGTDFNYGYTF,TGTGCCAGCAGCGTGGGGACAGACTTTAACTATGGCTACACCTTC
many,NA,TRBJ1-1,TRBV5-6,CASSYYRARNTEAFF,TGTGCCAGCAGCTACTACAGGGCAAGGAACACTGAAGCTTTCTTT
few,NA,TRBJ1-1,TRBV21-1,CASSKVGKGLVITEAFF,TGTGCCAGCAGCAAAGTTGGAAAGGGGCTAGTGATCACTGAAGCTTTCTTT
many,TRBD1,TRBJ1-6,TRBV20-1,CSTRTGDNSPLHF,TGCAGTACTCGGACAGGGGATAATTCACCCCTCCACTTT
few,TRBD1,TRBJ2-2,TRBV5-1,CASSLAGQGPGELFF,TGCGCCAGCAGCTTGGCGGGACAGGGCCCCGGGGAGCTGTTTTTT
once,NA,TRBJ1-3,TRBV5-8,CASSFHVSESSGNTIYF,TGTGCCAGCAGCTTCCATGTATCGGAGAGCTCTGGAAACACCATATATTTT
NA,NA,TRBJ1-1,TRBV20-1,CSARATGGAEAFF,TGCAGTGCTAGAGCTACTGGGGGGGCTGAAGCTTTCTTT
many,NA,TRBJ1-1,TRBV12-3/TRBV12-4,CASSPPPGLNTEAFF,TGTGCCAGCAGTCCCCCCCCAGGCTTGAACACTGAAGCTTTCTTT
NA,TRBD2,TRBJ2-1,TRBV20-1,CSARKSSGGAQMQFF,TGCAGTGCTAGAAAATCTAGCGGGGGGGCCCAAATGCAGTTCTTC
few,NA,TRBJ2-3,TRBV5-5,CASSGLPNTQYF,TGTGCCAGCAGCGGACTACCAAATACGCAGTATTTT
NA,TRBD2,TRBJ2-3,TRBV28,CASSPGTRFTDTQYF,TGTGCCAGCAGTCCCGGGACTAGGTTCACAGATACGCAGTATTTT
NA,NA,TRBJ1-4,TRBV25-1,CATGRGEKLFF,TGTGCCACAGGCCGGGGAGAAAAACTGTTTTTT
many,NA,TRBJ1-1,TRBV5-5,CASSLWTANTEAFF,TGTGCCAGCAGCCTCTGGACAGCGAACACTGAAGCTTTCTTT
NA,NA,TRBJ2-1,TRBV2,CASSEAGGLESYNEQFF,TGTGCCAGCAGTGAAGCGGGGGGACTGGAGTCCTACAATGAGCAGTTCTTC
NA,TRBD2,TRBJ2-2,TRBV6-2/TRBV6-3,CASSTSERGTGELFF,TGTGCCAGCAGTACTAGCGAAAGGGGCACCGGGGAGCTGTTTTTT
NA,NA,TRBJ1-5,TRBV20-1,CSARGERSYSNQPQHF,TGCAGTGCTAGAGGAGAGAGAAGTTATAGCAATCAGCCCCAGCATTTT
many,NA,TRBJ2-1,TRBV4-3,CASSQDLDTNYNEQFF,TGCGCCAGCAGCCAAGATCTGGACACAAACTACAATGAGCAGTTCTTC
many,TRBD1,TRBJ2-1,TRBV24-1,CATSPQGFYEQFF,TGTGCCACCAGTCCACAGGGGTTTTATGAGCAGTTCTTC
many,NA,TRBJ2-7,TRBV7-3,CASSPDGQSGTQYF,TGTGCCAGCAGCCCGGACGGACAGTCTGGCACGCAGTACTTC
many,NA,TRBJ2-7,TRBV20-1,CSARDPLSEILYEQYF,TGCAGTGCTAGAGATCCCCTCTCGGAAATCTTATACGAGCAGTACTTC
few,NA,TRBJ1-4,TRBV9,CASSGTDRMNEKLFF,TGTGCCAGCAGCGGGACCGACAGGATGAATGAAAAACTGTTTTTT
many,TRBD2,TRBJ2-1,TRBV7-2,CASSPGLAGYNEQFF,TGTGCCAGCAGCCCGGGACTAGCGGGATACAATGAGCAGTTCTTC
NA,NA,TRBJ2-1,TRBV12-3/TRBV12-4,CASSDTGLEQFF,TGTGCCAGCAGTGACACAGGGCTGGAGCAGTTCTTC
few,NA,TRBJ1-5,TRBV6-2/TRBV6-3,CASARESNQPQHF,TGTGCCAGCGCACGGGAGAGCAATCAGCCCCAGCATTTT
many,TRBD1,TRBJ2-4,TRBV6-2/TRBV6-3,CASRKGDRAAKNIQYF,TGTGCCAGCAGAAAAGGGGACAGGGCAGCCAAAAACATTCAGTACTTC
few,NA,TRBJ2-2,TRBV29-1,CSVSKVGGAGELFF,TGCAGCGTTTCCAAAGTGGGAGGAGCCGGGGAGCTGTTTTTT
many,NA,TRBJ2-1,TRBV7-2,CASSPLVGISYNEQFF,TGTGCCAGCAGCCCTCTAGTGGGGATCTCCTACAATGAGCAGTTCTTC
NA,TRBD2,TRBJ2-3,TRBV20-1,CSARDGERGADTDTQYF,TGCAGTGCTAGAGATGGCGAGCGGGGGGCGGACACAGATACGCAGTATTTT
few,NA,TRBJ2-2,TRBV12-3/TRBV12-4,CASSFETTGTNTGELFF,TGTGCCAGCAGTTTTGAAACCACAGGAACTAACACCGGGGAGCTGTTTTTT
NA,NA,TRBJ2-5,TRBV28,CAATARFQETQYF,TGTGCCGCTACAGCCCGTTTTCAAGAGACCCAGTACTTC
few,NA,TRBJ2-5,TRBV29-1,CSVSDWGEDF,TGCAGCGTTTCGGACTGGGGAGAAGACTTC